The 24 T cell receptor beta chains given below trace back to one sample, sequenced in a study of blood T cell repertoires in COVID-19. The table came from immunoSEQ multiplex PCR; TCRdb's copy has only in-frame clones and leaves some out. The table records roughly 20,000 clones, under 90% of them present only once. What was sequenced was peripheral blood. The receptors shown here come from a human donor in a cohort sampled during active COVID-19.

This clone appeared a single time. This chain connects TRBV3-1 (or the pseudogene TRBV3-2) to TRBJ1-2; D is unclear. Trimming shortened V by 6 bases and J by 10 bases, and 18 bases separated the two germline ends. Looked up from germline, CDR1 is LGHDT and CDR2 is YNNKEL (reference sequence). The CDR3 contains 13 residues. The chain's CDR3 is CASRPGSSSHYTF. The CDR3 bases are TGTGCCAGCAGACCCGGGTCTTCTTCCCACTACACCTTC.

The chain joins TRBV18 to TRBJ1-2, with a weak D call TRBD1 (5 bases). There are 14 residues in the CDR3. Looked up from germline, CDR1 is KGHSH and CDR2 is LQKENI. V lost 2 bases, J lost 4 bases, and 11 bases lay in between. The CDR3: CASSPAEGTYGYTF. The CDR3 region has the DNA TGTGCCAGCTCACCAGCGGAGGGGACCTATGGCTACACCTTC.

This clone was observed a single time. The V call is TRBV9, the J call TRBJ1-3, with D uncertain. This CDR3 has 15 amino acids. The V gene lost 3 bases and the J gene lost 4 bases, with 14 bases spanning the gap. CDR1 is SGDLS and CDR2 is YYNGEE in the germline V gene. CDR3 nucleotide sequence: TGTGCCAGCAGCGCTACCCCTGTGAGGGGAAACACCATATATTTT. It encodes CASSATPVRGNTIYF.

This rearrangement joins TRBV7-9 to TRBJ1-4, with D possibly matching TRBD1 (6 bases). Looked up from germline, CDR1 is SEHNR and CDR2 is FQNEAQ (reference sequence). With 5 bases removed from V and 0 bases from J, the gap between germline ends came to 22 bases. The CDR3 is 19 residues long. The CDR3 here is CASSVGASGGFATNEKLFF. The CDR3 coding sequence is TGTGCCAGCAGCGTGGGGGCGTCTGGCGGCTTTGCAACTAATGAAAAACTGTTTTTT.

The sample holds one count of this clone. CDR3 loop: CAWSRQGNTEAFF. CDR3 nucleotides: TGTGCCTGGAGTCGCCAGGGTAACACTGAAGCTTTCTTT. The V call is TRBV30, the J call TRBJ1-1; D may be TRBD1 (5 bases). The CDR3 length is 13 residues. V dropped 2 bases and J dropped 2 bases, with 9 bases sitting between them. CDR1 and CDR2 from the germline V gene are GTSNPN and SVGIG (reference sequence).

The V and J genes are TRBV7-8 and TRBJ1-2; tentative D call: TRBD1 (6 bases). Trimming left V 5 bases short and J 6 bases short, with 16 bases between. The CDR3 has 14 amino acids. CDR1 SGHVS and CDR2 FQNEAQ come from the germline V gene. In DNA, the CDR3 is TGTGCCAGCAGCCAACTATCTACAGGGCATGGCTACACCTTC. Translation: CASSQLSTGHGYTF.

For the CDR3, the DNA is TGCGCCAGCAGTGAGGTGGCGGCTCCTCTGGGGGAGCTGTTTTTT. Its protein product is CASSEVAAPLGELFF. The gene calls are TRBV10-2 and TRBJ2-2; D unresolved. This CDR3 is built from 15 residues. CDR1 is WSHSY and CDR2 is SAAADI in the germline V gene. V was trimmed by 2 bases and J by 8 bases, leaving 15 bases between them.

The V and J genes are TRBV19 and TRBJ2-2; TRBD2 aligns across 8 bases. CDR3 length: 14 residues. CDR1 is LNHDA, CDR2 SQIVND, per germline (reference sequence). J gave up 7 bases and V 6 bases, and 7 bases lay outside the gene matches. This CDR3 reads CASRGLEAVGELFF. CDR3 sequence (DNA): TGTGCCAGTAGGGGACTAGAGGCGGTCGGGGAGCTGTTTTTT.

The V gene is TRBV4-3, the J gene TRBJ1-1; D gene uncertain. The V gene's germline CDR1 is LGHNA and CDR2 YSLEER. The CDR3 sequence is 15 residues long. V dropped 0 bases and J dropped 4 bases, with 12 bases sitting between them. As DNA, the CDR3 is TGCGCCAGCAGCCAAGATCTGCAGGTATCCACTGAAGCTTTCTTT. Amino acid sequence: CASSQDLQVSTEAFF.

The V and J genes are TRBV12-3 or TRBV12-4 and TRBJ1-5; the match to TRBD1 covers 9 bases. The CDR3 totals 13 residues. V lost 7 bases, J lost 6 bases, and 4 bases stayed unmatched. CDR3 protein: CASTATGGQPQHF. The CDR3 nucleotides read TGTGCCAGCACCGCGACAGGGGGTCAGCCCCAGCATTTT.

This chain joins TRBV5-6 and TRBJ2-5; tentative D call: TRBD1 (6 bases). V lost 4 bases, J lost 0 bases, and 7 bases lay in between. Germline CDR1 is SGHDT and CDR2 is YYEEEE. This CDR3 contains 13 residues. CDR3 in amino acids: CASSRTDQETQYF. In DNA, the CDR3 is TGTGCCAGCAGCAGGACAGACCAAGAGACCCAGTACTTC.

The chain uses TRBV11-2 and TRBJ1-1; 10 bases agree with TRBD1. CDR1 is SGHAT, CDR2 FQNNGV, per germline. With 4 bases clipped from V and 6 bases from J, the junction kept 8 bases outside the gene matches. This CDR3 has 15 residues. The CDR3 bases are TGTGCCAGCAGCTGGGACAGGGGAAAAAAGGCTGAAGCTTTCTTT. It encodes CASSWDRGKKAEAFF.

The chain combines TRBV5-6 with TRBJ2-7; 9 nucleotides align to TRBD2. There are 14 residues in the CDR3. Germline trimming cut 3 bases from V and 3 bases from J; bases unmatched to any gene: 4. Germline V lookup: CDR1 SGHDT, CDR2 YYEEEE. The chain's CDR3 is CASSYSGGFYEQYF. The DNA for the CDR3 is TGTGCCAGCAGCTACAGCGGGGGGTTCTACGAGCAGTACTTC.

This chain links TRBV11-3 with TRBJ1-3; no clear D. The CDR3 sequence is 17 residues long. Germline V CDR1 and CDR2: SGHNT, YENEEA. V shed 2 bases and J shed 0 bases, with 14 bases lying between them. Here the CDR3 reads CASSLLHASSSGNTIYF. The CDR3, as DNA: TGTGCCAGCAGCTTATTACACGCCTCAAGCTCTGGAAACACCATATATTTT.

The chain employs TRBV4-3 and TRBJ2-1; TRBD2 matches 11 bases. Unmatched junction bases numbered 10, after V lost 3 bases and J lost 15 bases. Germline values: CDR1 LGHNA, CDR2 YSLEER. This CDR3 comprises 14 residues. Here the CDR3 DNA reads TGCGCCAGCAGCCATTTAGCGGGGGGGCGACTTGGGTTCTTC. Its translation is CASSHLAGGRLGFF.

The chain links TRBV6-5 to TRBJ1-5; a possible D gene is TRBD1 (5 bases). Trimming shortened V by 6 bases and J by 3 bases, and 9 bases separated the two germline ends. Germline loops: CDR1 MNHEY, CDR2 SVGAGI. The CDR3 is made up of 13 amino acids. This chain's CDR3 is CASRGTANQPQHF. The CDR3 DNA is TGTGCCAGCAGGGGGACTGCCAATCAGCCCCAGCATTTT.

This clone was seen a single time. In nucleotides, the CDR3 is TGCGCCAGCAGGGAGGGAGTCCGGTCCTACGAGCAGTACTTC. Protein: CASREGVRSYEQYF. The rearrangement links TRBV10-2 to TRBJ2-7; TRBD2 might be the D (6 bases). Germline CDR1 is WSHSY and CDR2 is SAAADI. CDR3 length equals 14 residues. V gave up 6 bases and J gave up 1 base, with 13 bases separating them.

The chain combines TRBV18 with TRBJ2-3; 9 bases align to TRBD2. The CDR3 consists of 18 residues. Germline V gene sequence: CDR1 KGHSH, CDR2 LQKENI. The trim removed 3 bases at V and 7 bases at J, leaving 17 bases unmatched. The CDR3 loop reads CASSPVDSWLAGRNTQYF. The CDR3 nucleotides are TGTGCCAGCTCACCCGTGGATAGTTGGCTAGCGGGGAGAAATACGCAGTATTTT. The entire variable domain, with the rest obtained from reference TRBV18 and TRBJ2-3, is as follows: NAGVMQNPRHLVRRRGQEARLRCSPMKGHSHVYWYRQLPEEGLKFMVYLQKENIIDESGMPKERFSAEFPKEGPSILRIQQVVRGDSAAYFCASSPVDSWLAGRNTQYFGPGTRLTVL.

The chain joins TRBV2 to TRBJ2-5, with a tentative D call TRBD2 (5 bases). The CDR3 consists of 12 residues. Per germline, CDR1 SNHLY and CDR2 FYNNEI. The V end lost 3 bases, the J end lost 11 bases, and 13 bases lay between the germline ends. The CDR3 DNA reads TGTGCCAGCAGTGAGGAGGTGGTCGCGCAGTACTTC. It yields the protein CASSEEVVAQYF. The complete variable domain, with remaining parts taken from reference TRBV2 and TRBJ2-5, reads EPEVTQTPSHQVTQMGQEVILRCVPISNHLYFYWYRQILGQKVEFLVSFYNNEISEKSEIFDDQFSVERPDGSNFTLKIRSTKLEDSAMYFCASSEEVVAQYFGPGTRLLVL.

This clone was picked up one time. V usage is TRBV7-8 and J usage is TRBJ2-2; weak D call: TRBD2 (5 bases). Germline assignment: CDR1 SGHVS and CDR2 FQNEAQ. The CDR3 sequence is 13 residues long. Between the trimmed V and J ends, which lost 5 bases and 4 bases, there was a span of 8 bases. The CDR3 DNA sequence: TGTGCCAGCAGCCAAGGAGGCACCGGGGAGCTGTTTTTT. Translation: CASSQGGTGELFF. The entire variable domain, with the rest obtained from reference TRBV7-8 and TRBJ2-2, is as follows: GAGVSQSPRYKVAKRGQDVALRCDPISGHVSLFWYQQALGQGPEFLTYFQNEAQLDKSGLPSDRFFAERPEGSVSTLKIQRTQQEDSAVYLCASSQGGTGELFFGEGSRLTVL.

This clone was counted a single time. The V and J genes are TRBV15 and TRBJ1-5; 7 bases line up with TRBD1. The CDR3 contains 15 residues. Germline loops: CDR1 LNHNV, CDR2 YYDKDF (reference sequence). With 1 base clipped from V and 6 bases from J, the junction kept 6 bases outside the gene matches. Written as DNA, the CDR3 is TGTGCCACCAGCAGAGTGGGGCAGGGGGGTCAGCCCCAGCATTTT. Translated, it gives CATSRVGQGGQPQHF. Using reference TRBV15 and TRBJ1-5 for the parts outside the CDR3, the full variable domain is DAMVIQNPRYQVTQFGKPVTLSCSQTLNHNVMYWYQQKSSQAPKLLFHYYDKDFNNEADTPDNFQSRRPNTSFCFLDIRSPGLGDTAMYLCATSRVGQGGQPQHFGDGTRLSIL.

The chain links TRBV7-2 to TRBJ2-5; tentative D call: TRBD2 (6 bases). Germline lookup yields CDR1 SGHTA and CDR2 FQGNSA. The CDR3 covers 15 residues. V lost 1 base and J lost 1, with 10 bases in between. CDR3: CASSLDRGAQETQYF. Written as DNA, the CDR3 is TGTGCCAGCAGCTTAGATCGCGGGGCCCAAGAGACCCAGTACTTC.

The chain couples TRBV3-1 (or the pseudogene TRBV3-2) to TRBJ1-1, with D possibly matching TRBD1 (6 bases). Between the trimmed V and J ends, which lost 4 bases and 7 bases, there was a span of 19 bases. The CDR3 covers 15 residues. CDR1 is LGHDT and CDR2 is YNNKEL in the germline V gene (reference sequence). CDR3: CASSPSDRPKGEAFF. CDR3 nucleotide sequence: TGTGCCAGCAGCCCGTCGGACAGACCGAAAGGTGAAGCTTTCTTT.

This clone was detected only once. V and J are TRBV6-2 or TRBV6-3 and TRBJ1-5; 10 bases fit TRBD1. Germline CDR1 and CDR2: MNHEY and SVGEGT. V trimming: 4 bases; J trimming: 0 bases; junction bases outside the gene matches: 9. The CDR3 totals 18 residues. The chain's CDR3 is CASSFTGTGVNSNQPQHF. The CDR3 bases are TGTGCCAGCAGTTTTACCGGGACAGGGGTCAATAGCAATCAGCCCCAGCATTTT.